The T cell receptor beta chain described here comes from a study of blood T cell repertoires in COVID-19. A note on this clone: Mismatch with germline at one junction end may stem from a read error.

The CDR3 runs 15 residues. CDR1 and CDR2 from the germline V gene are MGHRA and YSYEKL. Repertoires were generated with immunoSEQ multiplex PCR, while TCRdb's copy carries only in-frame clones and drops some. Here the sample spans approximately 230,000 clones, 80% to 90% being singletons. Sequenced material: peripheral blood. The receptor's source is a man aged 30-40 years who had recovered from COVID-19. The chain carries TRBV4-1 and TRBJ1-6; tentative D call: TRBD1 (5 bases). CDR3 sequence: CASRQDETVNSPLHF. The CDR3 region has the DNA TGCGCCAGCAGACAAGATGAGACAGTTAATTCACCCCTCCACTTT.